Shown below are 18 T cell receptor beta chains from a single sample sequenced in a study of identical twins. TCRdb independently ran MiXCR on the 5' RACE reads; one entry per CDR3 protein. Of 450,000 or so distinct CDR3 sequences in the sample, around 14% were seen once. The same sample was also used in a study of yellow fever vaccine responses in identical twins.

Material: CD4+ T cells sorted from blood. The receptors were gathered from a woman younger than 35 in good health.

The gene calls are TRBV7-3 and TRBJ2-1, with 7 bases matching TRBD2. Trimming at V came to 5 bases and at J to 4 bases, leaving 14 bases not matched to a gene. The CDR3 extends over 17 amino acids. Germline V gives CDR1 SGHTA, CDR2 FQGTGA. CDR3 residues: CASSLLPGGVGYNEQFF. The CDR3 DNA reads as TGTGCCAGCAGCCTCCTGCCGGGGGGAGTGGGATACAATGAGCAGTTCTTC.

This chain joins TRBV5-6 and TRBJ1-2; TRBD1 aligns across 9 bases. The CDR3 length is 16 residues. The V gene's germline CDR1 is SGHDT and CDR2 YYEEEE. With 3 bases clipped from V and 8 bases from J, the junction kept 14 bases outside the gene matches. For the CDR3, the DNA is TGTGCCAGCAGCTCACTGGGACAGGGAGGAGCGGAAGGCTACACCTTC. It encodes CASSSLGQGGAEGYTF.

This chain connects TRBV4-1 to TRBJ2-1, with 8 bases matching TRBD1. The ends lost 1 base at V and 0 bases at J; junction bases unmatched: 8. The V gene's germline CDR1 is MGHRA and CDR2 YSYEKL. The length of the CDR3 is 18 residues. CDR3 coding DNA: TGCGCCAGCAGCCAAGCCGCGGACAGGGCGGACTCCTACAATGAGCAGTTCTTC. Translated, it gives CASSQAADRADSYNEQFF.

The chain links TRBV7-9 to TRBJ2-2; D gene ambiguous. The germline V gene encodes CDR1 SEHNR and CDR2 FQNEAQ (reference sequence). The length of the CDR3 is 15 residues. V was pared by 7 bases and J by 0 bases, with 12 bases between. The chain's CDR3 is CASNPDPANTGELFF. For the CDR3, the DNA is TGTGCCAGCAACCCGGACCCCGCGAACACCGGGGAGCTGTTTTTT.

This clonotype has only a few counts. The CDR3 reads CAISKNSYEQYF. CDR3 DNA: TGTGCCATCAGTAAGAATTCCTACGAGCAGTACTTC. The V gene is TRBV10-3, the J gene TRBJ2-7; D gene uncertain. The CDR3 consists of 12 residues. V was trimmed by 5 bases and J by 1 base, leaving 6 bases between them. Germline CDR1 ENHRY, CDR2 SYGVKD.

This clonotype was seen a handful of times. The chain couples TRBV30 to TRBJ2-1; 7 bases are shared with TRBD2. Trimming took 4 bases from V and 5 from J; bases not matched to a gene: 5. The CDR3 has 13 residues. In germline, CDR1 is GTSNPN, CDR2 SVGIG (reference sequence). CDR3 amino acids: CAWMRGGDNEQFF. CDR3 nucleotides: TGTGCCTGGATGAGGGGAGGGGACAATGAGCAGTTCTTC.

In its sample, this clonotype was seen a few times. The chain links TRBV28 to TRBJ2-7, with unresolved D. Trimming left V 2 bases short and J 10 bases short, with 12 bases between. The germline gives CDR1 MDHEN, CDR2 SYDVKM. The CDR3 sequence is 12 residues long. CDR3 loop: CASSLLGRPQYF. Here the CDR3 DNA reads TGTGCCAGCAGTTTACTCGGACGGCCTCAGTACTTC.

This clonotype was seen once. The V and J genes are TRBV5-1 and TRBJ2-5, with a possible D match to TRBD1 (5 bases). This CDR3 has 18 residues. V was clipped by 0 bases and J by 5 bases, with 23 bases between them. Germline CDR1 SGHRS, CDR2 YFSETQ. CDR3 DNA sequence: TGCGCCAGCAGCTTGGCTAGTAATGTGGGGCAGGGAAGCGAGACCCAGTACTTC. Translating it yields CASSLASNVGQGSETQYF.

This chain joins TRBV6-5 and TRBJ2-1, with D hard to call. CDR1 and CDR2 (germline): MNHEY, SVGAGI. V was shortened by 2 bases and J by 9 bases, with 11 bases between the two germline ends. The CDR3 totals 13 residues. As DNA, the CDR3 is TGTGCCAGCAGTTACCAAGGGAATCTTGAGCAGTTCTTC. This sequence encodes CASSYQGNLEQFF.

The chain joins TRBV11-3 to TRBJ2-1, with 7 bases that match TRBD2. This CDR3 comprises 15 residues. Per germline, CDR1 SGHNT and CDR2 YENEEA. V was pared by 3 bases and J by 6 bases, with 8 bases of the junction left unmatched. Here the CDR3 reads CASSFSSSGVNEQFF. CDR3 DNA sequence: TGTGCCAGCAGCTTTTCTTCTAGCGGCGTCAATGAGCAGTTCTTC.

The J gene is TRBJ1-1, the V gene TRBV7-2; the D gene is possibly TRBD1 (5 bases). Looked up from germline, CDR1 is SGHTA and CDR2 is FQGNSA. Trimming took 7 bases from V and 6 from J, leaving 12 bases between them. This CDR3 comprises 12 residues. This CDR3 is CASIGGNAEAFF. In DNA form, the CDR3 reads TGTGCCAGCATCGGGGGTAACGCTGAAGCTTTCTTT.

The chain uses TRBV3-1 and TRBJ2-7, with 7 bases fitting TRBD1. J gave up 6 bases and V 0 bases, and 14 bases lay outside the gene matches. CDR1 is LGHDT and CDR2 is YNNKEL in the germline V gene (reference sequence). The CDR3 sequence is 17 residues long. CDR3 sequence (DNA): TGTGCCAGCAGCCAAGATATATTAGGGGCACAGGGGCCCGAGCAGTACTTC. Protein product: CASSQDILGAQGPEQYF.

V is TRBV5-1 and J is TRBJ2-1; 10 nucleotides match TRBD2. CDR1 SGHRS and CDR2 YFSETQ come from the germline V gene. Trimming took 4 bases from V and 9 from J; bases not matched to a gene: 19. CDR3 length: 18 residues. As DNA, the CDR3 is TGCGCCAGCAGCAGGGGAAAGACAGGGACGCTAGCGGGAGTTGAGCAGTTCTTC. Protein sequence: CASSRGKTGTLAGVEQFF.

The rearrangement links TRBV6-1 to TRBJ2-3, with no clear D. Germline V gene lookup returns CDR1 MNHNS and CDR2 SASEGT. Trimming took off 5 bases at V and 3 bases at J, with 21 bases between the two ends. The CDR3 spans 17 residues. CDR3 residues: CASSQPSDTQRTDTQYF. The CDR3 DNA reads TGTGCCAGCAGTCAACCATCCGACACACAGAGAACAGATACGCAGTATTTT.

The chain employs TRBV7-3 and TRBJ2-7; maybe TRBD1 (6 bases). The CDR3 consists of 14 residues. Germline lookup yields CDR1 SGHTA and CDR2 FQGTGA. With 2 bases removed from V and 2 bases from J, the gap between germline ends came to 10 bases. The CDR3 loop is CASSLQGGTYEQYF. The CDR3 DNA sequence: TGTGCCAGCAGCTTACAAGGGGGTACCTACGAGCAGTACTTC.

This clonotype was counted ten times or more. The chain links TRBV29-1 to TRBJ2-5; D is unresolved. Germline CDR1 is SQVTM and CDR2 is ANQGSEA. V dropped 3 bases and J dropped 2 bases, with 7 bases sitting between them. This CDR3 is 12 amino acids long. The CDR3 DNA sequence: TGCAGCGTTGATGGCCAACAAGAGACCCAGTACTTC. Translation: CSVDGQQETQYF.

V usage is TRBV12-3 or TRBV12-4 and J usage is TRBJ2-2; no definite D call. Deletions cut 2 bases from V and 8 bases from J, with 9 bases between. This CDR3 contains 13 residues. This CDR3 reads CASSLPLAGELFF. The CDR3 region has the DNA TGTGCCAGCAGTTTACCCCTTGCGGGGGAGCTGTTTTTT.

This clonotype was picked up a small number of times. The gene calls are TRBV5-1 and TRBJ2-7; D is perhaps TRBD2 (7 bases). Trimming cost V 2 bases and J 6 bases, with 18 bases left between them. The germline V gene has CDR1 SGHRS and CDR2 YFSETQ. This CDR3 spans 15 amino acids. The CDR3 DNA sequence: TGCGCCAGCAGCTTCCCGTTAGGGGGGGCCTCCGAGCAGTACTTC. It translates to CASSFPLGGASEQYF.